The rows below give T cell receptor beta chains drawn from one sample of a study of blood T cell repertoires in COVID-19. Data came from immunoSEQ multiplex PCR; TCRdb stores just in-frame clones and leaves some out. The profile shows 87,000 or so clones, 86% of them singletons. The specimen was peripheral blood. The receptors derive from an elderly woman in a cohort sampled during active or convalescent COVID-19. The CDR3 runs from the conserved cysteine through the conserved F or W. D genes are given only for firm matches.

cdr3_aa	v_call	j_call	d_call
CSVEEATYGYTF	TRBV29-1	TRBJ1-2	.
CASSQVPRLDEQYF	TRBV14	TRBJ2-7	.
CASSLRPLGQSSYNSPLHF	TRBV28	TRBJ1-6	TRBD1
CASSLTAVSTEAFF	TRBV7-3	TRBJ1-1	.
CASSIAGAGYYGYTF	TRBV19	TRBJ1-2	.
CASSPGQGAGYTF	TRBV6-6	TRBJ1-2	TRBD1
CASSQDPRYYEQYF	TRBV4-1	TRBJ2-7	.
CASMGAGELFF	TRBV19	TRBJ2-2	.
CASRAAGPYQQYF	TRBV2	TRBJ2-7	.
CASSWREGGDTQYF	TRBV6-5	TRBJ2-3	TRBD2
CASSMTGSYNEQFF	TRBV7-3	TRBJ2-1	.
CASSQPGQGDYGYTF	TRBV28	TRBJ1-2	TRBD1
CASSPGTEGSEQYF	TRBV5-1	TRBJ2-7	.
CSASKTGGVRRNTEAFF	TRBV20-1	TRBJ1-1	TRBD1
CASSLRMLEGVGGYTF	TRBV27	TRBJ1-2	.
CASSFGTGHNYGYTF	TRBV7-9	TRBJ1-2	TRBD1
CAISDPMDSPNTEAFF	TRBV10-3	TRBJ1-1	.
CASSSGQGNSPLHF	TRBV28	TRBJ1-6	TRBD1
CASSLVTGGREAFF	TRBV5-1	TRBJ1-1	TRBD1
CASSLPQGEQFF	TRBV5-1	TRBJ2-1	.
CATSRGGQQETQYF	TRBV15	TRBJ2-5	TRBD1
CASGLAGAGETQYF	TRBV7-3	TRBJ2-5	TRBD2
CATSDLRPGGANNQPQHF	TRBV24-1	TRBJ1-5	TRBD1
CASSSWDRGGTEAFF	TRBV5-1	TRBJ1-1	TRBD1
CASSYSEVGTEAFF	TRBV6-5	TRBJ1-1	.
CASSFLSGPTYNEQFF	TRBV11-3	TRBJ2-1	TRBD2
CASSIGSGTGGQVYGYTF	TRBV19	TRBJ1-2	TRBD1
CASSSNSPLHF	TRBV19	TRBJ1-6	.
CASRRTGPDSPLHF	TRBV19	TRBJ1-6	TRBD1
CASRHTGHTEAFF	TRBV11-3	TRBJ1-1	.
CASSLAKGNYGYTF	TRBV5-6	TRBJ1-2	.
CASSESTRNQPQHF	TRBV10-2	TRBJ1-5	.
CASSSRTSVYSYEQYF	TRBV28	TRBJ2-7	TRBD2
CASNPVGRNTGELFF	TRBV11-2	TRBJ2-2	.
CASSQRDYTGELFF	TRBV3-1/TRBV3-2	TRBJ2-2	.
CARPKTGERNGYTF	TRBV19	TRBJ1-2	TRBD1
CASSRPTGTFNYGYTF	TRBV16	TRBJ1-2	.
CASRPHGGTVNTEAFF	TRBV5-8	TRBJ1-1	TRBD1
CASSPWLSGRGGEETQYF	TRBV9	TRBJ2-5	TRBD2
CASSYGTGPPSYEQYF	TRBV27	TRBJ2-7	TRBD1
CSASRPGGPYEQYF	TRBV20-1	TRBJ2-7	TRBD2
CASSRRQGRGETQYF	TRBV18	TRBJ2-5	TRBD1
CASTEGGTSNEQFF	TRBV5-1	TRBJ2-1	TRBD2
CASSLAYGGRKDGYTF	TRBV7-8	TRBJ1-2	.
CATRPTSGKTGELFF	TRBV2	TRBJ2-2	TRBD2
CASSYTSGRSYEQYF	TRBV28	TRBJ2-7	TRBD2
CASSLAGNYGYTF	TRBV5-6	TRBJ1-2	.
CASSQDLLAAYNEQFF	TRBV3-1/TRBV3-2	TRBJ2-1	TRBD2
CAWSPGGGANVLTF	TRBV30	TRBJ2-6	.
CASSGWTAMNTEAFF	TRBV28	TRBJ1-1	.
CASSTTGWHYGYTF	TRBV27	TRBJ1-2	.
CASRSLDHGELFF	TRBV5-4	TRBJ2-2	.
CASSQSNQPQHF	TRBV19	TRBJ1-5	.
CASSLSTDTQYF	TRBV18	TRBJ2-3	.
CAWSVGQGNQPQHF	TRBV30	TRBJ1-5	TRBD1
CASSPHSGMYTGELFF	TRBV7-9	TRBJ2-2	TRBD2
CASRGGTEAFF	TRBV6-5	TRBJ1-1	.
CASSTPGYGKLFF	TRBV6-5	TRBJ1-4	.